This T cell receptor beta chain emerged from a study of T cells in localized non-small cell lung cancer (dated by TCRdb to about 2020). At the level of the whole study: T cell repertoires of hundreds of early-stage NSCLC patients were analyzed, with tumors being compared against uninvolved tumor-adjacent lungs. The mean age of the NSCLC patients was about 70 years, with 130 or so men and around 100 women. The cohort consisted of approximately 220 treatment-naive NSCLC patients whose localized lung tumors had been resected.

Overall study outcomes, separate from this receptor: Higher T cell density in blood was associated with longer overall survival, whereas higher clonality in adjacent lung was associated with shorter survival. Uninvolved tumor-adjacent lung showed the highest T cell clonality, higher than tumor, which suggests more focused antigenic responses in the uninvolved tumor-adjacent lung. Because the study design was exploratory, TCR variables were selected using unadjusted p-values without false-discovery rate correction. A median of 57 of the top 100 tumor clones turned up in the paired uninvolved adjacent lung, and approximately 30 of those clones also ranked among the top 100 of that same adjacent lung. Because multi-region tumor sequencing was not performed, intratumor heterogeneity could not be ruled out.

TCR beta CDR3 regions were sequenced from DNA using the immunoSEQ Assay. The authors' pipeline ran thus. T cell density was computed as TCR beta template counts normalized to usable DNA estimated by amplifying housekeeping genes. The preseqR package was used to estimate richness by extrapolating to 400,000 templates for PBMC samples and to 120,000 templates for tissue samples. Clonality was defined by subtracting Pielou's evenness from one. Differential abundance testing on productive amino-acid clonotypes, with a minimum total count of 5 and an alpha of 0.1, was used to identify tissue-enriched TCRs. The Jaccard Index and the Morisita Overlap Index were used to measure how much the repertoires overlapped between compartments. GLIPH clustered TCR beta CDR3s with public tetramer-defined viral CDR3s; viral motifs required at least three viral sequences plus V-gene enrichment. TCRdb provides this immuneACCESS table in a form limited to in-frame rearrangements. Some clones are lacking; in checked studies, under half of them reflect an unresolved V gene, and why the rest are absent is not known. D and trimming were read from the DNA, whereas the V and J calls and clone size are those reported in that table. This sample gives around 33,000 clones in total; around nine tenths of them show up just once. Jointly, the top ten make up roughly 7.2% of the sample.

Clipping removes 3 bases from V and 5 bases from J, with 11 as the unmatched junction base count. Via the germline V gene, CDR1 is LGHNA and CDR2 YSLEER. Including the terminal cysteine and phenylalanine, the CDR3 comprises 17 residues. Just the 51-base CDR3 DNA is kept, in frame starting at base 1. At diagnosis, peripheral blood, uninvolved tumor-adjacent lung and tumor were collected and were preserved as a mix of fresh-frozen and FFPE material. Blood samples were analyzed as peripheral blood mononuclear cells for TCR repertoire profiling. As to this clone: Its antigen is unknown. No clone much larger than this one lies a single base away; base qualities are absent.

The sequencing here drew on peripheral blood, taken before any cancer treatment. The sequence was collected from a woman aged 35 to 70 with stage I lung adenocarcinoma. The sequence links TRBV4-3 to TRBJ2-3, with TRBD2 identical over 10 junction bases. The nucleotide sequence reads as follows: TGCGCCAGCAGCCACCAACTAGCGGGGCCGGAAGGAGATACGCAGTATTTT. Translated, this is CASSHQLAGPEGDTQYF.